This T cell receptor (beta chain) was recorded in a study of cytomegalovirus exposure and HLA in healthy donors. Overall study: Among about 400 genotyped donors, 80% to 90% fell in the Caucasian-associated ancestry cluster.

Study conclusions and caveats: Beyond CMV serostatus, there was no information to go on about immune exposure. Many donors shared some public TCRs, even though most TCR sequences were rare. After further analysis at a later stage, 16,951 TCR beta sequences were associated with HLA alleles at 0.05 false discovery rate.

V was trimmed by 5 bases and J by 6 bases, leaving 8 bases between them. The CDR3 runs 12 residues. In germline, CDR1 is MGHRA, CDR2 YSYEKL. Of note for this clone: The antigen is not known.

The PCR ran on 60 Vbeta and 13 Jbeta primers. Clones were read by immunoSEQ multiplex PCR, and TCRdb kept only the in-frame ones, dropping some. This table lists 150,000 to 200,000 clones. The sample was PBMCs. V gene TRBV4-1 combines with J gene TRBJ2-1; no definite D call. The receptor's source is a man aged 30 to 39 in good health and CMV-seronegative. CDR3 in DNA: TGCGCCAGCAGCTCTAGGATCAATGAGCAGTTCTTC. This encodes CASSSRINEQFF.